A selection of T cell receptor beta chains follows, all from one sample in a study of blood T cell repertoires in COVID-19. Produced via immunoSEQ multiplex PCR; TCRdb's table is partial and in-frame only. The repertoire holds around 57,000 clones, with roughly 90% as singletons. The sample comprised peripheral blood. Receptors were obtained from a man aged 45-65 years with acute or convalescent COVID-19. Both conserved end residues are part of each CDR3. D genes are given only for firm matches.

d_call	v_call	j_call	cdr3_aa
-	TRBV19	TRBJ1-5	CASSRTVNQPQHF
TRBD2	TRBV27	TRBJ2-3	CASSPGLAGGGDTQYF
-	TRBV2	TRBJ2-1	CASSPRLSSYNEQFF
-	TRBV5-4	TRBJ2-7	CASSYDRPHYEQYF
-	TRBV5-1	TRBJ2-3	CASSSGTQSTDTQYF
TRBD2	TRBV4-3	TRBJ2-3	CASSPGKILAGVTDTQYF
TRBD2	TRBV27	TRBJ2-2	CASTSGQRLAPNTGELFF
TRBD2	TRBV3-1/TRBV3-2	TRBJ2-3	CASSHKRTSGFTDTQYF
-	TRBV4-1	TRBJ2-5	CASSQKGVSETQYF
-	TRBV7-6	TRBJ1-4	CASSVRPGNEKLFF
TRBD1	TRBV2	TRBJ1-5	CASSEDRVSNQPQHF
TRBD2	TRBV11-3	TRBJ2-1	CASSFAGGDENEQFF
-	TRBV6-2/TRBV6-3	TRBJ2-5	CASSYSHDMTNQETQYF
TRBD2	TRBV27	TRBJ2-7	CASSDAGLASSYEQYF
-	TRBV19	TRBJ1-1	CASRGGGSANTEAFF
-	TRBV6-2/TRBV6-3	TRBJ1-5	CASSSGTYRTQPQHF
TRBD1	TRBV12-5	TRBJ1-1	CASGFLPQILDRVGTEAFF
TRBD2	TRBV7-9	TRBJ2-1	CASSQSGSGKKGEQFF
TRBD1	TRBV3-1/TRBV3-2	TRBJ1-1	CASSRKQGATEAFF
-	TRBV7-8	TRBJ1-1	CASSPQGTEAFF
-	TRBV12-5	TRBJ1-1	CASGATTEAFF
TRBD2	TRBV11-3	TRBJ2-7	CASSLVAGGYEQYF
-	TRBV2	TRBJ1-5	CASSGGGSNQPQHF
TRBD1	TRBV24-1	TRBJ1-2	CATSDTGQGYGYTF
-	TRBV6-1	TRBJ1-1	CASSDRNTEAFF
TRBD1	TRBV7-2	TRBJ1-1	CASSPRQGLNTEAFF
-	TRBV19	TRBJ1-2	CASSIDGRGWGYTF
TRBD1	TRBV6-5	TRBJ1-6	CASRDSNNSPLHF
TRBD1	TRBV24-1	TRBJ2-1	CATTSGQNYNEQFF
TRBD2	TRBV19	TRBJ2-5	CASSIGGGQETQYF
TRBD1	TRBV2	TRBJ2-2	CASAGSQGITGELFF